This T cell receptor beta chain comes out of a study of identical twins. CDR1 and CDR2 from the germline V gene are MNHEY and SVGAGI. After removal of 1 base from V and 4 bases from J, the junction contained 4 bases not matched to a gene. The CDR3 has 17 residues. From the 5' RACE reads, TCRdb called clonotypes with MiXCR, one entry per CDR3 protein. The data hold roughly 710,000 distinct CDR3 sequences, with 6% to 6.5% observed a single time. At least ten counts were recorded for this clonotype. This clonotype was obtained from a man aged 18 to 29 in good health. J is TRBJ2-2 and V is TRBV6-5; 12 bases agree with TRBD2. Sequenced input: naive T cells sorted from blood. The CDR3: CASSYFGLAGRTGELFF. The CDR3 DNA is TGTGCCAGCAGTTACTTCGGACTAGCGGGACGCACCGGGGAGCTGTTTTTT.